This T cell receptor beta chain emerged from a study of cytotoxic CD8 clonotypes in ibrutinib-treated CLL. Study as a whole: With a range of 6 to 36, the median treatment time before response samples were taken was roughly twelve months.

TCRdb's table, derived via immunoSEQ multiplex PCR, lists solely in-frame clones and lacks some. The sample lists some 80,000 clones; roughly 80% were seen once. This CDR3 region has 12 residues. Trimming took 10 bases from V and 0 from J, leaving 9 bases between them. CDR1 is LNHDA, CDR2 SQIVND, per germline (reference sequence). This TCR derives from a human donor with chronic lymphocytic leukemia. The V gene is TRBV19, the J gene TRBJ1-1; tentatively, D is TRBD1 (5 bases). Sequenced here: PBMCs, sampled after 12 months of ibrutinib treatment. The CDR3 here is CATMGVNTEAFF. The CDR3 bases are TGTGCCACCATGGGGGTGAACACTGAAGCTTTCTTT.